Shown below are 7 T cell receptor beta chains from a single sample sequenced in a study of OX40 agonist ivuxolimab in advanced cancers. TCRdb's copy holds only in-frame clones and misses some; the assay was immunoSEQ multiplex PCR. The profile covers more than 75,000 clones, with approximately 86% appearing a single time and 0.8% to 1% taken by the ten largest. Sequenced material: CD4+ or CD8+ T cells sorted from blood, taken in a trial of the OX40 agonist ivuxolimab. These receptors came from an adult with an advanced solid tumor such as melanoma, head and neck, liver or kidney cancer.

The CDR3 region is CASEPAGNIFYGYTF. The CDR3 DNA sequence: TGTGCCAGCGAACCCGCGGGGAACATTTTCTATGGCTACACCTTC. The chain joins TRBV6-1 to TRBJ1-2; D remains unclear. CDR1 and CDR2 from the germline V gene are MNHNS and SASEGT. V was shortened by 8 bases and J by 4 bases, with 20 bases between the two germline ends. The CDR3 totals 15 residues.

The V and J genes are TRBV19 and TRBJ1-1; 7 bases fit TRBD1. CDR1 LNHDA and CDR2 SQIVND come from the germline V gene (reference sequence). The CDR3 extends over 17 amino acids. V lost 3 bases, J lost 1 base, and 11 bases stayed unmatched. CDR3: CASSIDRDGTWNTEAFF. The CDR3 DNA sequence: TGTGCCAGTAGTATTGACAGGGATGGAACTTGGAACACTGAAGCTTTCTTT.

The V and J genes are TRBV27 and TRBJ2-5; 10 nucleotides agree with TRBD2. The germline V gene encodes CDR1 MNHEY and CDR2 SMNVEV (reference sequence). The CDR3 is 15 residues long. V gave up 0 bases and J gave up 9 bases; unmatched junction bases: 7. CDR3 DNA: TGTGCCAGCAGTTTATCGCCTAGCGGGAGCGCGGCCCAGTACTTC. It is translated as CASSLSPSGSAAQYF.

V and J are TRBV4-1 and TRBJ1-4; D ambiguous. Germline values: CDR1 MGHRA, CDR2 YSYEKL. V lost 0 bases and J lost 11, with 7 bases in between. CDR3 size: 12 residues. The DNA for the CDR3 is TGCGCCAGCAGCCAAGATAGTTGGAAACTGTTTTTT. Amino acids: CASSQDSWKLFF.

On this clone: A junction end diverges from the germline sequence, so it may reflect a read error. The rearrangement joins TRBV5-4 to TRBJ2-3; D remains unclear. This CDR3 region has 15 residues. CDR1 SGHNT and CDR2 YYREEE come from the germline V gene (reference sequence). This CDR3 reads CASSQDPPPTDTQYF. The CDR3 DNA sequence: TGCGCCAGCAGCCAAGATCCTCCACCAACAGATACGCAGTATTTT. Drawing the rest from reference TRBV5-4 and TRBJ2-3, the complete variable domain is ETGVTQSPTHLIKTRGQQVTLRCSSQSGHNTVSWYQQALGQGPQFIFQYYREEENGRGNFPPRFSGLQFPNYSSELNVNALELDDSALYLCASSQDPPPTDTQYFGPGTRLTVL.

The CDR3 DNA reads as TGCAGCGTTGGCAAGGGGATGGGAGCTTTCTTT. Translated, it gives CSVGKGMGAFF. The chain employs TRBV29-1 and TRBJ1-1; D possibly corresponds to TRBD1 (5 bases). There are 11 residues in the CDR3. The V gene lost 4 bases and the J gene lost 10 bases, with 13 bases spanning the gap. Germline CDR1 reads SQVTM; CDR2 reads ANQGSEA. Using reference TRBV29-1 and TRBJ1-1 for the parts outside the CDR3, the full variable domain is SAVISQKPSRDICQRGTSLTIQCQVDSQVTMMFWYRQQPGQSLTLIATANQGSEATYESGFVIDKFPISRPNLTFSTLTVSNMSPEDSSIYLCSVGKGMGAFFGQGTRLTVV.

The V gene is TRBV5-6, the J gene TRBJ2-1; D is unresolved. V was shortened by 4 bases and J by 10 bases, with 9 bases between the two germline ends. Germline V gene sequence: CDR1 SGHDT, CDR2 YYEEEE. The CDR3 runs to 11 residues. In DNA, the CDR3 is TGTGCCAGCAGCAGTTACTCCGAGCAGTTCTTC. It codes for CASSSYSEQFF.